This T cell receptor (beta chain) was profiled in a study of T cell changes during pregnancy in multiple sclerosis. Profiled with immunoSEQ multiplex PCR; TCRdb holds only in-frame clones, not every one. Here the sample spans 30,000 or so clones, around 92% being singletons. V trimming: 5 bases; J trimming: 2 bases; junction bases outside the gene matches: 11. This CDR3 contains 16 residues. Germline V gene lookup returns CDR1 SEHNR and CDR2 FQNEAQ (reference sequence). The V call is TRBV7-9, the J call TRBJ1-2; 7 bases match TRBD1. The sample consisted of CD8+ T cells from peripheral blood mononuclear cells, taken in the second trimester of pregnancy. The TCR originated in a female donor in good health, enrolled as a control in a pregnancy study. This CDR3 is CASSPQGTDQNYGYTF. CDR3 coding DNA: TGTGCCAGCAGCCCCCAGGGGACAGACCAGAACTATGGCTACACCTTC.